This TCR beta chain comes out of a study of cytomegalovirus exposure and HLA in healthy donors. The PCR had 60 Vbeta and 13 Jbeta primers. Measured with immunoSEQ multiplex PCR; TCRdb has only the in-frame clones, and not every one. The table lists about 150,000 clones, approximately 78% of them singletons. The receptor was derived from a woman aged 40 to 55 in good health and CMV-seropositive. Material for sequencing was PBMCs.

The CDR3 DNA is TGCGCCAGCAGCTTAGATAGCGGGGGAGATACGCAGTATTTT. It yields the protein CASSLDSGGDTQYF. This chain links TRBV5-1 with TRBJ2-3; 9 bases agree with TRBD2. Looked up from germline, CDR1 is SGHRS and CDR2 is YFSETQ. This CDR3 has 14 residues. V lost 2 bases, J lost 5 bases, and 3 bases stayed unmatched. Supplemented by reference TRBV5-1 and TRBJ2-3, the full variable domain reads KAGVTQTPRYLIKTRGQQVTLSCSPISGHRSVSWYQQTPGQGLQFLFEYFSETQRNKGNFPGRFSGRQFSNSRSEMNVSTLELGDSALYLCASSLDSGGDTQYFGPGTRLTVL.